The 14 T cell receptor beta chains below all came from one sample that was sequenced in a study of response to subunit inactivated influenza vaccine. TCRdb used MiXCR to reprocess the RT-PCR reads, holding one entry per CDR3 protein. The sample records a few hundred thousand distinct CDR3 sequences, around 20% being singletons. The sample in question was PBMCs from blood, obtained about 20 months after vaccination. The source is a man between 50 and 70 years old who received an inactivated influenza vaccine.

This clonotype was observed a few times. The chain has TRBV20-1 and TRBJ1-5; 12 bases align to TRBD1. Looked up from germline, CDR1 is DFQATT and CDR2 is SNEGSKA (reference sequence). This CDR3 is 19 amino acids long. Trimming cost V 5 bases and J 3 bases; bases outside gene matches: 17. Here the CDR3 DNA reads TGCAGTGCTCTTACCCTTCCGGGACAGGGGGCGGGGGACAATCAGCCCCAGCATTTT. This codes for CSALTLPGQGAGDNQPQHF.

This clonotype was recorded a few times. The V gene is TRBV20-1, the J gene TRBJ2-7; weak D call: TRBD2 (7 bases). The CDR3 runs 16 residues. Germline V gives CDR1 DFQATT, CDR2 SNEGSKA (reference sequence). Trimming cost V 3 bases and J 0 bases, with 18 bases left between them. The CDR3 DNA sequence: TGCAGTGCTAGGGAGTCGGGGGGCTGGGGCTCCTACGAGCAGTACTTC. Translated, it gives CSARESGGWGSYEQYF.

The chain is built from TRBV3-1 and TRBJ2-1; D is possibly TRBD1 or TRBD2 (5 bases each). CDR3 length equals 18 residues. Germline V gene lookup returns CDR1 LGHDT and CDR2 YNNKEL (reference sequence). The germline V and J ends were trimmed by 5 bases and 0 bases, with 20 bases remaining between them. This chain's CDR3 is CASSARGETVSSYNEQFF. The CDR3 region has the DNA TGTGCCAGCAGCGCACGGGGAGAGACAGTGAGCTCCTACAATGAGCAGTTCTTC.

Many counts were recorded for this clonotype. The DNA of the CDR3 is TGTGCCAGCAGCGAGACCGTGAACACTGAAGCTTTCTTT. Encoded protein: CASSETVNTEAFF. This rearrangement joins TRBV9 to TRBJ1-1; D is unclear. The CDR3 has 13 residues. CDR1 and CDR2 (germline): SGDLS, YYNGEE. Trimming cost V 3 bases and J 0 bases, with 6 bases left between them.

This chain links TRBV15 with TRBJ1-4; a weak D match, TRBD1 (5 bases). Germline V gene data show CDR1 as LNHNV and CDR2 as YYDKDF (reference sequence). V lost 3 bases, J lost 0 bases, and 11 bases lay in between. The CDR3 has 16 amino acids. In DNA, the CDR3 is TGTGCCACCAGCAGGGGGGATAGCTCAACTAATGAAAAACTGTTTTTT. Translated: CATSRGDSSTNEKLFF.

This clonotype was detected a few times. V gene TRBV7-8 combines with J gene TRBJ1-1, with D possibly TRBD1 on 6 matching bases. V was shortened by 5 bases and J by 5 bases, with 15 bases between the two germline ends. The CDR3 covers 14 residues. Germline CDR1 reads SGHVS; CDR2 reads FQNEAQ. The CDR3 region has the DNA TGTGCCAGCAGCCCCTCGGGGGCGCTGACTGAAGCTTTCTTT. Protein product: CASSPSGALTEAFF.

This clonotype was seen a handful of times. The chain joins TRBV15 to TRBJ2-2; 10 nucleotides align to TRBD1. Germline V gives CDR1 LNHNV, CDR2 YYDKDF (reference sequence). The CDR3 is 17 amino acids. After removal of 6 bases from V and 4 bases from J, the junction contained 11 bases not matched to a gene. The CDR3 spells CATSHGQGQGRTGELFF. As DNA, the CDR3 is TGTGCCACCAGTCACGGGCAGGGACAGGGGCGCACCGGGGAGCTGTTTTTT.

In this sample, this clonotype turned up a few times. V and J are TRBV6-1 and TRBJ1-5, with D tentatively TRBD1 (5 bases). The germline V gene encodes CDR1 MNHNS and CDR2 SASEGT. Trimming stripped 11 bases from V and 4 bases from J, with 6 bases between. This CDR3 contains 10 residues. The CDR3 region is CAGGNQPQHF. In nucleotides, the CDR3 is TGTGCCGGGGGAAATCAGCCCCAGCATTTT.

This chain uses TRBV5-6 with TRBJ2-1; D gene uncertain. The CDR3 consists of 15 residues. The V and J ends lost 5 bases and 0 bases respectively, with 12 bases between them. Germline values: CDR1 SGHDT, CDR2 YYEEEE. The CDR3 here is CASRDPKNSYNEQFF. In DNA form, the CDR3 reads TGTGCCAGCAGGGACCCCAAAAACTCCTACAATGAGCAGTTCTTC.

CDR3 sequence reads: CSARLSRASTDTQYF. The DNA of the CDR3 is TGCAGTGCTAGACTCTCTCGGGCTAGCACAGATACGCAGTATTTT. This chain links TRBV20-1 with TRBJ2-3; D is ambiguous. V lost 2 bases, J lost 0 bases, and 12 bases lay in between. The CDR3 covers 15 residues. Germline-derived CDR1 and CDR2 are DFQATT and SNEGSKA (reference sequence).

The V and J genes are TRBV6-1 and TRBJ1-2, with 10 bases that match TRBD1. Germline V gene lookup returns CDR1 MNHNS and CDR2 SASEGT. The junction had 8 bases not matched to a gene; V was cut back by 8 bases and J by 5 bases. This CDR3 region has 14 residues. CDR3 sequence: CASGRDRGSYGYTF. The CDR3 nucleotides read TGTGCCAGCGGCCGGGACAGGGGATCATATGGCTACACCTTC.

This sequence joins TRBV18 and TRBJ2-1; possible D gene TRBD2, 5 bases. Germline loops: CDR1 KGHSH, CDR2 LQKENI. Trimming removed 6 bases from V and 0 bases from J, with 15 bases in between. This CDR3 has 16 residues. CDR3 sequence reads: CASSPTRASSYNEQFF. The CDR3 nucleotides are TGTGCCAGCTCTCCAACTAGAGCAAGCTCCTACAATGAGCAGTTCTTC.

This clonotype was seen a handful of times. V and J are TRBV6-5 and TRBJ2-1; D unresolved. This CDR3 region has 14 residues. V lost 2 bases and J lost 0, with 5 bases in between. Germline V gives CDR1 MNHEY, CDR2 SVGAGI. The CDR3, as DNA: TGTGCCAGCAGTTACCGGGCCTCCTACAATGAGCAGTTCTTC. Residues: CASSYRASYNEQFF.

This clonotype was counted a few times. The chain links TRBV6-1 to TRBJ1-6; D gene ambiguous. Germline-derived CDR1 and CDR2 are MNHNS and SASEGT. Trimming cost V 1 base and J 8 bases, with 9 bases left between them. The length of the CDR3 is 14 residues. CDR3 coding DNA: TGTGCCAGCAGTGAAGGACCCACTGATTCACCCCTCCACTTT. It codes for CASSEGPTDSPLHF.